Listed below are T cell receptor beta chains from one sample, sequenced in a study of shared clonotypes between healthy human individuals. Here immunoSEQ multiplex PCR was the method, and the copy in TCRdb shows in-frame clones only, minus some. Found here are about 1.9 million clones, over 85% of them singletons; the top ten hold approximately 1.6%. The sample consisted of naive CD8+ T cells from PBMCs. The origin of the receptors is a man aged 18 to 30 in good health. Some clones in this sample may be carry-over from other donors' samples. The CDR3 runs from the conserved cysteine through the conserved F or W. The D gene is left open where the match is weak. Part of the rows lack a size; the others show once, few, many or a class for expanded clones.

J gene: TRBJ2-2; D gene: TRBD2; clone size: .; V gene: TRBV7-9; CDR3 protein: CASSLPSGRGGELFF; CDR3 DNA: TGTGCCAGCAGCTTGCCCAGCGGGAGGGGCGGGGAGCTGTTTTTT
J gene: TRBJ1-5; D gene: .; clone size: .; V gene: TRBV6-1; CDR3 protein: CASSEWGGGNQPQHF; CDR3 DNA: TGTGCCAGCAGTGAATGGGGAGGAGGCAATCAGCCCCAGCATTTT
J gene: TRBJ2-1; D gene: TRBD2; clone size: .; V gene: TRBV9; CDR3 protein: CATSRGRSGEQFF; CDR3 DNA: TGTGCCACTTCCCGCGGGAGGTCAGGTGAGCAGTTCTTC
J gene: TRBJ2-1; D gene: .; clone size: once; V gene: TRBV7-9; CDR3 protein: CASSTGPPMNNEQFF; CDR3 DNA: TGTGCCAGCAGCACCGGGCCACCGATGAACAATGAGCAGTTCTTC
J gene: TRBJ2-7; D gene: .; clone size: .; V gene: TRBV7-9; CDR3 protein: CASSQLEQGSYEQYF; CDR3 DNA: TGTGCCAGCAGCCAACTAGAACAGGGATCCTACGAGCAGTACTTC
J gene: TRBJ2-1; D gene: .; clone size: .; V gene: TRBV28; CDR3 protein: CASSSGMYNEQFF; CDR3 DNA: TGTGCCAGCAGCTCCGGGATGTACAATGAGCAGTTCTTC
J gene: TRBJ2-5; D gene: TRBD1; clone size: .; V gene: TRBV5-1; CDR3 protein: CASSLWQGAQETQYF; CDR3 DNA: TGCGCCAGCAGCTTATGGCAGGGGGCGCAAGAGACCCAGTACTTC
J gene: TRBJ2-7; D gene: .; clone size: .; V gene: TRBV11-2; CDR3 protein: CASSLGLAFYEQYF; CDR3 DNA: TGTGCCAGCAGCCTGGGTCTAGCTTTTTACGAGCAGTACTTC
J gene: TRBJ2-5; D gene: .; clone size: .; V gene: TRBV2; CDR3 protein: CASGGARGRETQYF; CDR3 DNA: TGTGCCAGCGGCGGGGCTAGGGGTCGGGAGACCCAGTACTTC
J gene: TRBJ2-2; D gene: .; clone size: .; V gene: TRBV14; CDR3 protein: CASSPFVTGELFF; CDR3 DNA: TGTGCCAGCAGCCCGTTCGTAACCGGGGAGCTGTTTTTT
J gene: TRBJ2-1; D gene: .; clone size: once; V gene: TRBV5-1; CDR3 protein: CASSLARGAYNEQFF; CDR3 DNA: TGCGCCAGCAGCTTGGCTCGCGGGGCCTACAATGAGCAGTTCTTC
J gene: TRBJ2-2; D gene: TRBD2; clone size: .; V gene: TRBV14; CDR3 protein: CASSQTSGRWLTGELFF; CDR3 DNA: TGTGCCAGCAGCCAAACTAGCGGGAGGTGGTTAACCGGGGAGCTGTTTTTT
J gene: TRBJ1-2; D gene: TRBD1; clone size: .; V gene: TRBV10-3; CDR3 protein: CAIRLQTGIDGYTF; CDR3 DNA: TGTGCCATCAGACTCCAGACAGGGATCGATGGCTACACCTTC
J gene: TRBJ1-3; D gene: .; clone size: .; V gene: TRBV27; CDR3 protein: CASSLSRGSGNTIYF; CDR3 DNA: TGTGCCAGCAGTTTATCCAGGGGCTCTGGAAACACCATATATTTT
J gene: TRBJ1-4; D gene: .; clone size: .; V gene: TRBV4-2; CDR3 protein: CASSQGGEDEKLFF; CDR3 DNA: TGTGCCAGCAGCCAAGGGGGGGAGGATGAAAAACTGTTTTTT
J gene: TRBJ2-1; D gene: .; clone size: once; V gene: TRBV7-9; CDR3 protein: CASSTPLGNNEQFF; CDR3 DNA: TGTGCCAGCAGCACCCCACTGGGGAACAATGAGCAGTTCTTC
J gene: TRBJ2-7; D gene: TRBD1; clone size: .; V gene: TRBV27; CDR3 protein: CASSPSATGDWSYEQYF; CDR3 DNA: TGTGCCAGCAGTCCCAGTGCTACAGGGGATTGGTCCTACGAGCAGTACTTC
J gene: TRBJ2-1; D gene: .; clone size: .; V gene: TRBV4-1; CDR3 protein: CASSQDRGGGQDEQFF; CDR3 DNA: TGCGCCAGCAGCCAAGATCGTGGAGGGGGCCAGGATGAGCAGTTCTTC
J gene: TRBJ2-7; D gene: TRBD1; clone size: .; V gene: TRBV10-2; CDR3 protein: CASSPGTGASPYEQYF; CDR3 DNA: TGCGCCAGCAGTCCCGGGACAGGGGCGTCTCCCTACGAGCAGTACTTC
J gene: TRBJ2-2; D gene: .; clone size: .; V gene: TRBV27; CDR3 protein: CASTGRSNTGELFF; CDR3 DNA: TGTGCCAGCACCGGACGGTCGAACACCGGGGAGCTGTTTTTT
J gene: TRBJ2-7; D gene: TRBD2; clone size: .; V gene: TRBV9; CDR3 protein: CASSVLTPLADTYEQYF; CDR3 DNA: TGTGCCAGCAGCGTATTAACCCCCCTAGCGGATACCTACGAGCAGTACTTC
J gene: TRBJ2-1; D gene: .; clone size: .; V gene: TRBV5-1; CDR3 protein: CASSFTADNEQFF; CDR3 DNA: TGCGCCAGCAGCTTTACAGCAGACAATGAGCAGTTCTTC
J gene: TRBJ1-4; D gene: .; clone size: .; V gene: TRBV15; CDR3 protein: CATSRARQLNEKLFF; CDR3 DNA: TGTGCCACCAGCAGAGCTCGCCAGCTTAATGAAAAACTGTTTTTT
J gene: TRBJ2-2; D gene: TRBD2; clone size: once; V gene: TRBV6-6; CDR3 protein: CASREKTSGSRGELFF; CDR3 DNA: TGTGCCAGCAGAGAAAAGACTAGCGGCAGTCGGGGGGAGCTGTTTTTT
J gene: TRBJ1-4; D gene: .; clone size: .; V gene: TRBV28; CDR3 protein: CASRTRGDSEKLFF; CDR3 DNA: TGTGCCAGCCGGACGCGGGGGGATAGTGAAAAACTGTTTTTT
J gene: TRBJ2-4; D gene: .; clone size: .; V gene: TRBV19; CDR3 protein: CASKDRLAKNIQYF; CDR3 DNA: TGTGCCAGTAAGGACCGTCTAGCCAAAAACATTCAGTACTTC
J gene: TRBJ2-3; D gene: .; clone size: .; V gene: TRBV7-8; CDR3 protein: CASSLVPTTQYF; CDR3 DNA: TGTGCCAGCAGCTTAGTTCCGACTACGCAGTATTTT
J gene: TRBJ2-2; D gene: .; clone size: .; V gene: TRBV12-5; CDR3 protein: CASGLPALETGELFF; CDR3 DNA: TGTGCTAGTGGTTTGCCGGCGCTCGAAACCGGGGAGCTGTTTTTT
J gene: TRBJ1-4; D gene: TRBD1; clone size: .; V gene: TRBV7-9; CDR3 protein: CASSEPGQGGNEKLFF; CDR3 DNA: TGTGCCAGCAGCGAGCCAGGACAGGGAGGTAATGAAAAACTGTTTTTT
J gene: TRBJ2-1; D gene: .; clone size: .; V gene: TRBV7-6; CDR3 protein: CASSPGLREQFF; CDR3 DNA: TGTGCCAGCAGCCCGGGACTCCGGGAGCAGTTCTTC
J gene: TRBJ2-7; D gene: TRBD2; clone size: .; V gene: TRBV7-2; CDR3 protein: CASRPSGRGRSSYEQYF; CDR3 DNA: TGTGCCAGCAGACCTAGCGGGAGGGGACGAAGCTCCTACGAGCAGTACTTC
J gene: TRBJ2-7; D gene: .; clone size: .; V gene: TRBV5-1; CDR3 protein: CASSLDLTTSYEQYF; CDR3 DNA: TGCGCCAGCAGCTTGGATCTGACGACCTCCTACGAGCAGTACTTC
J gene: TRBJ2-3; D gene: TRBD2; clone size: .; V gene: TRBV30; CDR3 protein: CAWSAPTSGRDTQYF; CDR3 DNA: TGTGCCTGGAGCGCACCAACTAGCGGGAGAGATACGCAGTATTTT
J gene: TRBJ1-1; D gene: .; clone size: .; V gene: TRBV7-8; CDR3 protein: CASSLGTPSEAFF; CDR3 DNA: TGTGCCAGCAGCTTAGGGACCCCAAGTGAAGCTTTCTTT
J gene: TRBJ1-2; D gene: TRBD1; clone size: .; V gene: TRBV19; CDR3 protein: CASSIGRGNYGYTF; CDR3 DNA: TGTGCCAGTAGTATAGGCAGGGGGAACTATGGCTACACCTTC
J gene: TRBJ2-3; D gene: .; clone size: .; V gene: TRBV7-2; CDR3 protein: CASSFWLDTQYF; CDR3 DNA: TGTGCCAGCAGCTTCTGGTTAGATACGCAGTATTTT
J gene: TRBJ2-7; D gene: .; clone size: .; V gene: TRBV27; CDR3 protein: CASSWSGGRGSVYEQYF; CDR3 DNA: TGTGCCAGCAGTTGGTCAGGAGGCAGGGGATCTGTGTACGAGCAGTACTTC
J gene: TRBJ1-1; D gene: .; clone size: .; V gene: TRBV7-9; CDR3 protein: CASSLAPRLELNTEAFF; CDR3 DNA: TGTGCCAGCAGCTTAGCGCCCCGATTGGAGCTGAACACTGAAGCTTTCTTT
J gene: TRBJ1-5; D gene: .; clone size: .; V gene: TRBV4-1; CDR3 protein: CASSQVRSNQPQHF; CDR3 DNA: TGCGCCAGCAGCCAGGTCAGGAGCAATCAGCCCCAGCATTTT
J gene: TRBJ1-2; D gene: .; clone size: .; V gene: TRBV5-6; CDR3 protein: CASSGGRLYGYTF; CDR3 DNA: TGTGCCAGCAGCGGGGGACGGCTCTATGGCTACACCTTC
J gene: TRBJ2-2; D gene: .; clone size: .; V gene: TRBV5-1; CDR3 protein: CASSFRDGNTGELFF; CDR3 DNA: TGCGCCAGCAGCTTCCGGGACGGGAACACCGGGGAGCTGTTTTTT
J gene: TRBJ2-2; D gene: .; clone size: .; V gene: TRBV15; CDR3 protein: CATSLGHGNTGELFF; CDR3 DNA: TGTGCCACCAGCCTCGGGCACGGGAACACCGGGGAGCTGTTTTTT
J gene: TRBJ1-2; D gene: .; clone size: .; V gene: TRBV21-1; CDR3 protein: CASSKVWSEDKTGEGHGYTF; CDR3 DNA: TGTGCCAGCAGCAAAGTATGGAGTGAAGATAAGACTGGTGAAGGGCATGGCTACACCTTC
J gene: TRBJ2-1; D gene: TRBD2; clone size: .; V gene: TRBV19; CDR3 protein: CASSIARDYLAYNEQFF; CDR3 DNA: TGTGCCAGTAGTATAGCCCGGGACTACCTTGCCTACAATGAGCAGTTCTTC
J gene: TRBJ1-5; D gene: .; clone size: once; V gene: TRBV7-2; CDR3 protein: CASSLGRLNQPQHF; CDR3 DNA: TGTGCCAGCAGCTTGGGCAGACTCAATCAGCCCCAGCATTTT
J gene: TRBJ1-3; D gene: TRBD1; clone size: .; V gene: TRBV6-6; CDR3 protein: CASRPRTGGAGNTIYF; CDR3 DNA: TGTGCCAGCAGACCTAGGACAGGGGGCGCCGGAAACACCATATATTTT
J gene: TRBJ1-2; D gene: .; clone size: .; V gene: TRBV28; CDR3 protein: CASSFLRVDYGYTF; CDR3 DNA: TGTGCCAGCAGTTTCCTTCGGGTTGATTATGGCTACACCTTC
J gene: TRBJ2-1; D gene: .; clone size: .; V gene: TRBV14; CDR3 protein: CASSRFRTTSGDEQFF; CDR3 DNA: TGTGCCAGCAGCCGATTCAGGACCACCAGCGGCGATGAGCAGTTCTTC
J gene: TRBJ2-3; D gene: TRBD2; clone size: .; V gene: TRBV5-1; CDR3 protein: CASSPLAGGTDTQYF; CDR3 DNA: TGCGCCAGCAGCCCACTAGCGGGAGGCACAGATACGCAGTATTTT
J gene: TRBJ2-2; D gene: .; clone size: .; V gene: TRBV9; CDR3 protein: CASSVGLPGNGELFF; CDR3 DNA: TGTGCCAGCAGCGTAGGACTTCCCGGGAACGGGGAGCTGTTTTTT
J gene: TRBJ2-7; D gene: .; clone size: .; V gene: TRBV30; CDR3 protein: CAWSVGRGSEQYF; CDR3 DNA: TGTGCCTGGAGTGTTGGTCGGGGGTCCGAGCAGTACTTC
J gene: TRBJ1-2; D gene: .; clone size: .; V gene: TRBV27; CDR3 protein: CASSPKGDYGYTF; CDR3 DNA: TGTGCCAGCAGTCCGAAAGGAGACTATGGCTACACCTTC
J gene: TRBJ2-1; D gene: .; clone size: .; V gene: TRBV19; CDR3 protein: CASSPDGSSYNEQFF; CDR3 DNA: TGTGCCAGTAGCCCCGACGGAAGCTCCTACAATGAGCAGTTCTTC
J gene: TRBJ2-7; D gene: .; clone size: .; V gene: TRBV5-1; CDR3 protein: CASSLGFGTLAYEQYF; CDR3 DNA: TGCGCCAGCAGCTTGGGGTTTGGGACACTCGCCTACGAGCAGTACTTC
J gene: TRBJ2-3; D gene: TRBD1; clone size: .; V gene: TRBV18; CDR3 protein: CASSSKGSGGFGDTQYF; CDR3 DNA: TGTGCCAGCTCTTCAAAAGGATCAGGGGGCTTCGGCGATACGCAGTATTTT
J gene: TRBJ2-1; D gene: .; clone size: once; V gene: TRBV6-6; CDR3 protein: CASSYKTTSIYNEQFF; CDR3 DNA: TGTGCCAGCAGTTACAAAACGACGAGCATATACAATGAGCAGTTCTTC
J gene: TRBJ2-7; D gene: .; clone size: few; V gene: TRBV19; CDR3 protein: CASSMAESYEQYF; CDR3 DNA: TGTGCCAGTAGTATGGCAGAGTCCTACGAGCAGTACTTC